The clone carrying this T cell receptor (beta chain) was seen more than once but under ten times. What it recognizes is unknown. Looked up from germline, CDR1 is SNHLY and CDR2 is FYNNEI. The CDR3 spans 16 residues. V dropped 6 bases and J dropped 3 bases, with 18 bases sitting between them. Described treatment: approximately 18 received Ad26.COV2.S at low or high dose, single or two shots; about 5 received placebo; per-sample allocation not given. Sample collection was performed on day 63 after the first vaccine or placebo injection. TCRdb's copy holds only in-frame clones and misses some; the assay was immunoSEQ multiplex PCR. The sample holds about 320,000 clones, roughly 86% seen once. This record belongs to a study of Ad26.COV2.S vaccination and SARS-CoV-2 variants. Findings and caveats of the study: Recipients of vaccine and of placebo showed similar breadth of their non-spike TCR repertoires.

This TCR was recovered from a person aged 18 to 59 who received the Ad26.COV2.S COVID-19 vaccine or a placebo. This sample comprised peripheral blood, obtained in a trial of Ad26.COV2.S vaccine versus placebo. The chain employs TRBV2 and TRBJ1-3; D is perhaps TRBD1 (6 bases). CDR3 nucleotides: TGTGCCAGCAGCGAGAGGGGGGCGCGGGATGGAAACACCATATATTTT. The encoded protein is CASSERGARDGNTIYF.